These T cell receptor beta chains were read from a single sample in a study of human T cells and chemical hapten exposure. TCRdb processed the RACE reads anew with MiXCR; each CDR3 protein has one entry. Of some 89,000 distinct CDR3 sequences in the sample, less than 35% were seen once. The sequencing used whole blood, collected in connection with sensitization to the hapten diphenylcyclopropenone (DPC). The receptors here all came from a man in his forties with alopecia areata. Some clones in this sample may be carry-over from other donors' samples. The conserved cysteine and the conserved F or W are not part of the CDR3 here. Each record gives: CDR3 protein, J gene, V gene.

ASSYQGTDTQY TRBJ2-3 TRBV7-2
ASSPPAGEQF TRBJ2-1 TRBV27
ASRETSGSLGYNEQF TRBJ2-1 TRBV6-5
ASSLGSGIEGDRYT TRBJ1-2 TRBV27
ASRDGSDTQY TRBJ2-3 TRBV28
ASSDWREQY TRBJ2-7 TRBV12-3/TRBV12-4
ASSLSTYNEQF TRBJ2-1 TRBV28
ASSLGDHSNQPQH TRBJ1-5 TRBV5-1
ASSRGASEGETQY TRBJ2-5 TRBV2
SATDLAGDSYEQY TRBJ2-7 TRBV20-1
SASGRQAGTQY TRBJ2-5 TRBV20-1
ASSRTFRSYEQY TRBJ2-7 TRBV5-1
ASTRGGGQDSPLH TRBJ1-6 TRBV7-2
ASSFPGGVETQY TRBJ2-5 TRBV5-6
ASSFRTGASTDTQY TRBJ2-3 TRBV7-9
ASSLILAGVDDEQF TRBJ2-1 TRBV12-3/TRBV12-4